Described below is a single TCR beta chain sequence and its context. The method was immunoSEQ multiplex PCR; TCRdb's version includes in-frame clones alone and lacks a portion of them. The sample holds some 370,000 clones; 83% are singletons and the top ten take almost 7.5%. The sample originates from a study of Ad26.COV2.S vaccination and SARS-CoV-2 variants. Noted treatment: 15 to 20 received Ad26.COV2.S at low or high dose, single or two shots; about 5 received placebo; per-sample allocation not given. Day 63 after the first injection of vaccine or placebo was the sampling time. The sample was peripheral blood, taken in a trial of Ad26.COV2.S vaccine versus placebo. This clonotype was obtained from a person between 18 and 65 years old who received the Ad26.COV2.S COVID-19 vaccine or a placebo.

CDR3 region: CASSLEYGDTQYF. For the CDR3, the DNA is TGTGCCAGCAGCTTAGAGTACGGCGATACGCAGTATTTT. The J gene is TRBJ2-3, the V gene TRBV7-3; D uncertain. Deletions cut 2 bases from V and 6 bases from J, with 9 bases between. The CDR3 covers 13 residues. CDR1 is SGHTA, CDR2 FQGTGA, per germline.